These T cell receptor beta chains were read from a single sample in a study of control samples from healthy donors and cancer patients. Profiling relied on immunoSEQ multiplex PCR, and the TCRdb table lists in-frame clones only, not all of them. This sample yields approximately 140,000 clones, of which 93% are seen a single time; roughly 6.2% belongs to the top ten. Sample: blood. The receptor source for this set is a young man in good health. Each CDR3 is given with its conserved first and last residue. The order of the fields is V gene, J gene, D gene, clone size, CDR3 protein, CDR3 DNA. D genes are given only for firm matches. Not every row has a clone size; where given, it reads once, few, many or a size class.

TRBV9	TRBJ2-2	TRBD2	once	CASSVPLGREGLDTGELFF	TGTGCCAGCAGCGTACCTTTGGGGCGGGAGGGCCTTGACACCGGGGAGCTGTTTTTT
TRBV4-1	TRBJ1-2	TRBD1	.	CASSQEQGGHGYTF	TGCGCCAGCAGCCAAGAGCAGGGGGGCCATGGCTACACCTTC
TRBV6-6	TRBJ2-7	TRBD1	.	CASSYSRDRGQYEQYF	TGTGCCAGCAGTTACTCCCGGGACAGGGGGCAATACGAGCAGTACTTC
TRBV6-1	TRBJ2-7	TRBD1	.	CASSDWTGSYEQYF	TGTGCCAGCAGTGATTGGACAGGGAGCTACGAGCAGTACTTC
TRBV20-1	TRBJ1-5	TRBD1	.	CSASQGANQPQHF	TGCAGTGCTAGTCAGGGGGCGAATCAGCCCCAGCATTTT
TRBV28	TRBJ2-4	.	.	CASSLIGIQYF	TGTGCCAGCAGCCTAATAGGGATTCAGTACTTC
TRBV5-1	TRBJ2-5	TRBD1	.	CASSFSGTGAQETQYF	TGCGCCAGCAGCTTCTCCGGGACAGGCGCCCAAGAGACCCAGTACTTC
TRBV29-1	TRBJ2-2	.	.	CSVIGSTGELFF	TGCAGCGTTATCGGGTCCACCGGGGAGCTGTTTTTT
TRBV30	TRBJ1-2	TRBD1	.	CAWTLGQGGLDYGYTF	TGTGCCTGGACGTTGGGACAGGGAGGGTTAGACTATGGCTACACCTTC
TRBV29-1	TRBJ2-7	TRBD1	.	CSVVVGGKPGF	TGCAGCGTTGTGGTAGGGGGCAAGCCGGGTTTC
TRBV19	TRBJ2-7	.	.	CASSTTGDYEQYF	TGTGCCAGTAGTACAACCGGGGACTACGAGCAGTACTTC
TRBV7-9	TRBJ2-5	.	once	CASSFQETQYF	TGTGCCAGCAGCTTCCAAGAGACCCAGTACTTC
TRBV27	TRBJ1-1	.	.	CASSIQGWTEAFF	TGTGCCAGCAGTATCCAGGGGTGGACTGAAGCTTTCTTT
TRBV19	TRBJ2-2	TRBD2	.	CASSRLAGEDWSGELFF	TGTGCCAGTAGTAGGCTAGCGGGAGAAGATTGGTCCGGGGAGCTGTTTTTT
TRBV15	TRBJ1-2	TRBD1	.	CATSRPTQGNYGYTF	TGTGCCACCAGCAGACCGACACAGGGGAACTATGGCTACACCTTC
TRBV27	TRBJ2-1	.	.	CASSFQPPHGRFF	TGTGCCAGCAGTTTCCAACCCCCGCATGGGCGGTTCTTC